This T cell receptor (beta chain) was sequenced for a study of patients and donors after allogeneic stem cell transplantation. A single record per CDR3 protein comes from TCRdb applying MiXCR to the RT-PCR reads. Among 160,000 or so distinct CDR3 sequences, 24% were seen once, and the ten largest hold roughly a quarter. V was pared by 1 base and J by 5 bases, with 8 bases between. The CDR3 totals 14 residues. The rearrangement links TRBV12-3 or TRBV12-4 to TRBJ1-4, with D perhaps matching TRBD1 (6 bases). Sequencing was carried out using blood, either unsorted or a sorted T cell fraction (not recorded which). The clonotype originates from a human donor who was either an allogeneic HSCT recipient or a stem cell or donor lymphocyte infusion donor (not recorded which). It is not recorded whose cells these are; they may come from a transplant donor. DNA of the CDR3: TGTGCCAGCAGTTTAGAGGGGGAGAATGAAAAACTGTTTTTT. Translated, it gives CASSLEGENEKLFF.